Presented here are 9 T cell receptor beta chains from one specimen sequenced in a study of blood T cell repertoires in COVID-19. Produced via immunoSEQ multiplex PCR; TCRdb's table is partial and in-frame only. The sample lists 150,000 to 200,000 clones, 76% occurring once. Sequencing was done on a sample of peripheral blood. Every receptor here comes from a woman in her forties or fifties with active or convalescent COVID-19.

V gene TRBV3-1 (or the pseudogene TRBV3-2) combines with J gene TRBJ2-3; TRBD2 matches 13 bases. CDR1 is LGHDT, CDR2 YNNKEL, per germline (reference sequence). The CDR3 length is 15 residues. The trim removed 4 bases at V and 6 bases at J, leaving 4 bases unmatched. The CDR3 spells CASSPGLAGADTQYF. Written as DNA, the CDR3 is TGTGCCAGCAGCCCCGGACTAGCGGGAGCGGATACGCAGTATTTT.

CDR3 nucleotide sequence: TGTGCCAGCAGCTTAACCCAGGGGTTCCATTCACCCCTCCACTTT. Translated, it gives CASSLTQGFHSPLHF. The chain is built from TRBV11-2 and TRBJ1-6, with a weak D call TRBD1 (6 bases). In germline, CDR1 is SGHAT, CDR2 FQNNGV. The CDR3 consists of 15 residues. Trimming shortened V by 2 bases and J by 8 bases, and 13 bases separated the two germline ends.

This clone was seen just once. The chain is built from TRBV7-3 and TRBJ2-7; D uncertain. The CDR3 runs to 13 residues. Germline loops: CDR1 SGHTA, CDR2 FQGTGA. The V end was cut by 5 bases, the J end by 5 bases, with 13 bases between. CDR3 in DNA: TGTGCCAGCAGCCAGGTGGGCGCGAACGAGCAGTACTTC. Translating it yields CASSQVGANEQYF.

This chain links TRBV29-1 with TRBJ1-2, with D possibly being TRBD1 (6 bases). Per germline, CDR1 SQVTM and CDR2 ANQGSEA. V dropped 3 bases and J dropped 5 bases, with 19 bases sitting between them. The CDR3 has 15 residues. In nucleotides, the CDR3 is TGCAGCGTTGATATCGGGCCCGGACAGCTTTATGGCTACACCTTC. Protein: CSVDIGPGQLYGYTF.

At least ten counts were recorded for this clone. This rearrangement joins TRBV23-1 to TRBJ1-2; 9 nucleotides line up with TRBD1. TRBV23-1 is given ORF status, its function remaining uncertain. The CDR3 length is 15 residues. The V segment lost 7 bases and the J segment 5 bases; nucleotides outside the gene matches: 11. CDR3 nucleotides: TGCGCCAGCAATCCGGGACAGGGAGGGTGTTATGGCTACACCTTC. This codes for CASNPGQGGCYGYTF.

CDR3 coding DNA: TGTGCCAGAAGCTACTTCCGACAGGGGGCATCCTACAATGAGCAGTTCTTC. This sequence encodes CARSYFRQGASYNEQFF. This sequence joins TRBV5-3 and TRBJ2-1; 10 bases align to TRBD1. TRBV5-3 is classed as an ORF, of uncertain function. The CDR3 covers 17 residues. J was trimmed by 1 base and V by 3 bases; bases with no gene match: 7.

This clone was recorded only once. The chain has TRBV15 and TRBJ2-7; the D is unclear. The CDR3 runs to 13 residues. Trimming cost V 4 bases and J 2 bases, with 9 bases left between them. CDR1 is LNHNV, CDR2 YYDKDF, per germline (reference sequence). The CDR3: CATSTGFAYEQYF. The CDR3 region has the DNA TGTGCCACCAGCACCGGTTTCGCCTACGAGCAGTACTTC.

CDR3 bases: TGTGCCAGCAGTTTATGGGGACAGACAAGGAACACTGAAGCTTTCTTT. Its translation is CASSLWGQTRNTEAFF. The gene calls are TRBV28 and TRBJ1-1; 7 positions agree with TRBD1. V was clipped by 0 bases and J by 1 base; unmatched bases: 5. The CDR3 has 16 residues. Germline V CDR1 and CDR2: MDHEN, SYDVKM.

This clone was counted a few times. The J gene is TRBJ1-2, the V gene TRBV7-9, with D possibly being TRBD1 (6 bases). With 10 bases removed from V and 5 bases from J, the gap between germline ends came to 17 bases. The germline gives CDR1 SEHNR, CDR2 FQNEAQ (reference sequence). The CDR3 covers 13 residues. DNA for the CDR3: TGTGCCATGGGGGCCGGGGCTGGATATGGCTACACCTTC. The encoded protein is CAMGAGAGYGYTF.